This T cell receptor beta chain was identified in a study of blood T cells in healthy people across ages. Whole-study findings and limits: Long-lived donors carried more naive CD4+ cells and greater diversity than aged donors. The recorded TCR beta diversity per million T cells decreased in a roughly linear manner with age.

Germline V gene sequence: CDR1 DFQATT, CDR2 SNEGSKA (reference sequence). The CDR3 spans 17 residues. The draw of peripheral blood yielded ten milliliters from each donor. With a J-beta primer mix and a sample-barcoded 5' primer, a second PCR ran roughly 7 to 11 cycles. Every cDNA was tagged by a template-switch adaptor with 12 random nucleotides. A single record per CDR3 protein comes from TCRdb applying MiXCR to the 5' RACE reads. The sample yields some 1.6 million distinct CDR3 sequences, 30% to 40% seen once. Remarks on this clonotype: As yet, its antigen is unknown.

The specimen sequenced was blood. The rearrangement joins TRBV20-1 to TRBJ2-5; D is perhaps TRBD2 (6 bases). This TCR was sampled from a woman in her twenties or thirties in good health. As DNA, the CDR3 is TGCAGGGCCTTAGAGGATCCGGGCGGAGGGCCTTTGGAGACCCAGTACTTC. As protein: CRALEDPGGGPLETQYF.